This record concerns one TCR beta chain sequence. Its antigen remains unknown. This entry comes from a study of cytomegalovirus exposure and HLA in healthy donors. Study-level information: From some 190 million T cells, an earlier analysis saw roughly 120 million unique TCR beta sequences. For the 300 to 450 genotyped donors, approximately 83% fell within the Caucasian-associated ancestry cluster. Study-level points and caveats: TCR beta chains numbering more than 150 were designated cytomegalovirus-associated.

The CDR3 has 15 amino acids. Germline V gene lookup returns CDR1 SGHDT and CDR2 YYEEEE. V gave up 2 bases and J gave up 7 bases; unmatched junction bases: 7. It was with 60 Vbeta and 13 Jbeta primers that the PCR ran. The protocol was immunoSEQ multiplex PCR, while the TCRdb copy is restricted to in-frame clones and leaves out a portion. The sample lists around 150,000 clones; 60% to 80% were seen once. The chain combines TRBV5-6 with TRBJ2-2; 8 bases are shared with TRBD1. Sample: PBMCs. This receptor was identified in a man between 50 and 59 years old in good health and CMV-seropositive. CDR3 DNA sequence: TGTGCCAGCAGCTTATCGGACAGGGATGGCGGGGAGCTGTTTTTT. Encoded protein: CASSLSDRDGGELFF.